These T cell receptor beta chains were read from a single sample in a study of CD8+CD57+ T cells in acquired aplastic anemia. Each CDR3 protein is one row after TCRdb ran MiXCR on the reads. This sample carries hundreds of thousands of distinct CDR3 sequences, around a third of them seen once, and the ten largest clones take 0.75% to 0.95%. The sample was sorted CD4+, CD8+, or CD8+CD57+ T cells (not recorded which) from PBMCs. Receptor source: a human donor with aplastic anemia. Each CDR3 is given with its conserved first and last residue. A D gene is named only where the DNA matches it firmly. Clone size, where shown, is once, few, many, or a class for clones that have expanded.

v_gene: TRBV7-2
j_gene: TRBJ2-7
d_gene: TRBD2
abundance: many
CDR3nt: TGTGTGCGAGCGGGGACGGGCGAGCAGTACTTC
CDR3aa: CVRAGTGEQYF

v_gene: TRBV19
j_gene: TRBJ1-1
d_gene: -
abundance: -
CDR3nt: TGTGCCAGTAAGTCGAACACTGAAGCTTTCTTT
CDR3aa: CASKSNTEAFF

v_gene: TRBV19
j_gene: TRBJ1-1
d_gene: -
abundance: many
CDR3nt: TGTGCCAGTAGTTTCGAGAACACTGAAGCTTTCTTT
CDR3aa: CASSFENTEAFF

v_gene: TRBV5-1
j_gene: TRBJ2-7
d_gene: -
abundance: -
CDR3nt: TGCGCCAGCAGCCTGGTGGGAACAGGGTCCTACGAGCAGTACTTC
CDR3aa: CASSLVGTGSYEQYF

v_gene: TRBV4-2
j_gene: TRBJ1-5
d_gene: TRBD1
abundance: -
CDR3nt: TGTGCCAGCAGCCAAACCGACAGGGTCGGTCAGCCCCAGCATTTT
CDR3aa: CASSQTDRVGQPQHF

v_gene: TRBV5-1
j_gene: TRBJ2-7
d_gene: TRBD2
abundance: many
CDR3nt: TGCGCCAGCAGCTGGGAGGCGGGGGGCTACGAGCAGTACTTC
CDR3aa: CASSWEAGGYEQYF

v_gene: TRBV2
j_gene: TRBJ1-1
d_gene: -
abundance: many
CDR3nt: TGTGCCAGCACCGCTAGTATGGGAGGTTCTGAAGCTTTCTTT
CDR3aa: CASTASMGGSEAFF

v_gene: TRBV20-1
j_gene: TRBJ1-5
d_gene: -
abundance: once
CDR3nt: TGCAGTGCTAGGGTTATCAATGGGCCCCAGCATTTT
CDR3aa: CSARVINGPQHF

v_gene: TRBV11-2
j_gene: TRBJ2-3
d_gene: TRBD2
abundance: -
CDR3nt: TGTGCCAGCCGAACTAGCGGGGTCACAGATACGCAGTATTTT
CDR3aa: CASRTSGVTDTQYF

v_gene: TRBV20-1
j_gene: TRBJ2-3
d_gene: -
abundance: many
CDR3nt: TGCAGTGCTAGTGGGGCAGATACGCAGTATTTT
CDR3aa: CSASGADTQYF

v_gene: TRBV11-2
j_gene: TRBJ1-5
d_gene: -
abundance: -
CDR3nt: TGTGCCAGCAGCTTTATACCGGGACTTAGCAATCAGCCCCAGCATTTT
CDR3aa: CASSFIPGLSNQPQHF

v_gene: TRBV29-1
j_gene: TRBJ1-2
d_gene: TRBD1
abundance: -
CDR3nt: TGCAGCGTACTGACAGGGGCGGGCTATGGCTACACCTTC
CDR3aa: CSVLTGAGYGYTF

v_gene: TRBV7-2
j_gene: TRBJ2-1
d_gene: -
abundance: -
CDR3nt: TGTGCCAGCAGCCCTAGCCGGGACCTCGATGAGCAGTTCTTC
CDR3aa: CASSPSRDLDEQFF

v_gene: TRBV2
j_gene: TRBJ1-2
d_gene: TRBD1
abundance: many
CDR3nt: TGTGCCAGCAGCGGGGACAGGGATTTCTATGGCTACACCTTC
CDR3aa: CASSGDRDFYGYTF

v_gene: TRBV2
j_gene: TRBJ1-5
d_gene: -
abundance: many
CDR3nt: TGTGCCAGCAGTGAACGAGGGATGGGCAATCAGCCCCAGCATTTT
CDR3aa: CASSERGMGNQPQHF

v_gene: TRBV2
j_gene: TRBJ2-7
d_gene: TRBD2
abundance: -
CDR3nt: TGTGCCAGCAGTTTCCTCGGACTAGCCGACAGCTCCTACGAGCAGTACTTC
CDR3aa: CASSFLGLADSSYEQYF

v_gene: TRBV6-5
j_gene: TRBJ1-5
d_gene: TRBD1
abundance: -
CDR3nt: TGTGCCAGCAGTTCAACAGGGGTTCAGCCCCAGCATTTT
CDR3aa: CASSSTGVQPQHF

v_gene: TRBV20-1
j_gene: TRBJ2-7
d_gene: -
abundance: -
CDR3nt: TGCAGTGCTAGAGATCCCCGGGGGCTCGACGACTACGAGCAGTACTTC
CDR3aa: CSARDPRGLDDYEQYF

v_gene: TRBV9
j_gene: TRBJ2-3
d_gene: TRBD2
abundance: -
CDR3nt: TGTGCCAGCAGCGTCAGTTCGGGATCTAGCGGGAGCACAGATACGCAGTATTTT
CDR3aa: CASSVSSGSSGSTDTQYF

v_gene: TRBV7-9
j_gene: TRBJ2-1
d_gene: -
abundance: -
CDR3nt: TGTGCCAGCATGTTTCAGGGAGGCAATGAGCAGTTCTTC
CDR3aa: CASMFQGGNEQFF

v_gene: TRBV4-2
j_gene: TRBJ2-7
d_gene: TRBD2
abundance: few
CDR3nt: TGTGCCAGCAGCCAAGGAAGGTCGGAGAGCGGGAACTCCTACGAGCAGTACTTC
CDR3aa: CASSQGRSESGNSYEQYF

v_gene: TRBV11-2
j_gene: TRBJ1-3
d_gene: -
abundance: -
CDR3nt: TGTGCCAGCAGCTTAGAGTGGGTCAGAATGGACTCTGGAAACACCATATATTTT
CDR3aa: CASSLEWVRMDSGNTIYF

v_gene: TRBV5-1
j_gene: TRBJ2-7
d_gene: -
abundance: -
CDR3nt: TGCGCCAGCAGCTTGGCCGTCCACCTCCGCAACGAGCAGTACTTC
CDR3aa: CASSLAVHLRNEQYF

v_gene: TRBV2
j_gene: TRBJ2-7
d_gene: -
abundance: few
CDR3nt: TGTGCCAGCAGCGGCGGGGATTCCTACGAGCAGTACTTC
CDR3aa: CASSGGDSYEQYF

v_gene: TRBV7-6
j_gene: TRBJ1-1
d_gene: TRBD1
abundance: -
CDR3nt: TGTGCCAGCAGCTTGACTGGACAGGGGCATGACACTGAAGCTTTCTTT
CDR3aa: CASSLTGQGHDTEAFF

v_gene: TRBV10-1
j_gene: TRBJ1-6
d_gene: -
abundance: many
CDR3nt: TGCGCCACCAGGGACTCGGAGACAATCAATTCACCCCTCCACTTT
CDR3aa: CATRDSETINSPLHF

v_gene: TRBV30
j_gene: TRBJ1-1
d_gene: TRBD1
abundance: -
CDR3nt: TGTGCCTGGACCCCCAGAGGCAGGGGGGTCGGTGAAGCTTTCTTT
CDR3aa: CAWTPRGRGVGEAFF

v_gene: TRBV5-1
j_gene: TRBJ2-1
d_gene: -
abundance: many
CDR3nt: TGCGCCAGCAGCTTCGGCAGGGGCGATGAGCAGTTCTTC
CDR3aa: CASSFGRGDEQFF

v_gene: TRBV2
j_gene: TRBJ2-7
d_gene: TRBD2
abundance: -
CDR3nt: TGTGCCAGCAGCCAAGAATCGACTAGCGCCATCGTCTCCTACGAGCAGTACTTC
CDR3aa: CASSQESTSAIVSYEQYF

v_gene: TRBV7-2
j_gene: TRBJ2-1
d_gene: -
abundance: few
CDR3nt: TGCGCCAGCAGCCCTGGGGGTGAGCAGTTCTTC
CDR3aa: CASSPGGEQFF

v_gene: TRBV2
j_gene: TRBJ1-2
d_gene: -
abundance: many
CDR3nt: TGTGCCAGCAGTGGGCGCGGGAGTAACTATGGCTACACCTTC
CDR3aa: CASSGRGSNYGYTF

v_gene: TRBV7-9
j_gene: TRBJ1-2
d_gene: TRBD1
abundance: many
CDR3nt: TGTGCCAGCAGGAAGGGACAGGGGGCAGACGGCTACACCTTC
CDR3aa: CASRKGQGADGYTF

v_gene: TRBV9
j_gene: TRBJ2-2
d_gene: -
abundance: -
CDR3nt: TGTGCCAGCAGCGTAGGCGAGACCGGGGAGCTGTTTTTT
CDR3aa: CASSVGETGELFF

v_gene: TRBV19
j_gene: TRBJ2-7
d_gene: -
abundance: few
CDR3nt: TGTGCCAGCAGACGCGACGAAGGTCCCTCCTACGAGCAGTACTTC
CDR3aa: CASRRDEGPSYEQYF

v_gene: TRBV20-1
j_gene: TRBJ2-5
d_gene: TRBD2
abundance: -
CDR3nt: TGCAGTGCTACCGGGACTAGCGGTGAGACCCAGTACTTC
CDR3aa: CSATGTSGETQYF

v_gene: TRBV25-1
j_gene: TRBJ1-4
d_gene: -
abundance: -
CDR3nt: TGTGCCAGCAGCCCCCTGGGCAGATTTAATGAAAAACTGTTTTTT
CDR3aa: CASSPLGRFNEKLFF

v_gene: TRBV7-9
j_gene: TRBJ2-7
d_gene: -
abundance: many
CDR3nt: TGTGCCAGCACCAAGGCAGGACGTTACTCCTACGAGCAGTACTTC
CDR3aa: CASTKAGRYSYEQYF

v_gene: TRBV5-1
j_gene: TRBJ1-1
d_gene: -
abundance: -
CDR3nt: TGCGCCAGCAGATGGACAGTGAACACTGAAGCTTTCTTT
CDR3aa: CASRWTVNTEAFF

v_gene: TRBV14
j_gene: TRBJ1-6
d_gene: -
abundance: many
CDR3nt: TGTGCCAGCAGCCATGTGAATTCACCCCTCCACTTT
CDR3aa: CASSHVNSPLHF

v_gene: TRBV4-2
j_gene: TRBJ2-7
d_gene: TRBD2
abundance: -
CDR3nt: TGTGCCAGCAGCCTTAGCGGGGGGATATCCTACGAGCAGTACTTC
CDR3aa: CASSLSGGISYEQYF

v_gene: TRBV11-2
j_gene: TRBJ2-7
d_gene: -
abundance: -
CDR3nt: TGTGCCAGCAGCTGTCTTACAGGTACCCGAGCCCACGAGCAGTACTTC
CDR3aa: CASSCLTGTRAHEQYF

v_gene: TRBV2
j_gene: TRBJ1-6
d_gene: TRBD1
abundance: many
CDR3nt: TGTGCCAGCAGTGGCGCTAGACAGGGGGCCTCACCCCTCCACTTT
CDR3aa: CASSGARQGASPLHF

v_gene: TRBV7-3
j_gene: TRBJ1-1
d_gene: -
abundance: many
CDR3nt: TGTGCCAGCAGCTTAGAGGCCCACACTGAAGCTTTCTTT
CDR3aa: CASSLEAHTEAFF

v_gene: TRBV27
j_gene: TRBJ1-3
d_gene: TRBD1
abundance: -
CDR3nt: TGTGCCAGCAGTCCGGACAGGGGTGGAAACACCATATATTTT
CDR3aa: CASSPDRGGNTIYF

v_gene: TRBV15
j_gene: TRBJ1-5
d_gene: -
abundance: -
CDR3nt: TGTGCCACCAGCAGTCGACGGCACAATCAGCCCCAGCATTTT
CDR3aa: CATSSRRHNQPQHF

v_gene: TRBV3-1
j_gene: TRBJ1-3
d_gene: -
abundance: -
CDR3nt: TGTGCCAGCAGCGCAATGAAGGGAAACACCATATATTTT
CDR3aa: CASSAMKGNTIYF

v_gene: TRBV19
j_gene: TRBJ1-1
d_gene: -
abundance: many
CDR3nt: TGTGCCAGTAGTATGGGGGGGATAACTGAAGCTTTCTTT
CDR3aa: CASSMGGITEAFF

v_gene: TRBV19
j_gene: TRBJ2-5
d_gene: TRBD2
abundance: many
CDR3nt: TGTGCCAGTAGTAGGACTAGAGGCGAGACCCAGTACTTC
CDR3aa: CASSRTRGETQYF

v_gene: TRBV3-1
j_gene: TRBJ1-2
d_gene: -
abundance: -
CDR3nt: TGTGCCAGCAGCCAAGGCAGGGTGGTTACTGGCTACACCTTC
CDR3aa: CASSQGRVVTGYTF

v_gene: TRBV7-9
j_gene: TRBJ2-7
d_gene: -
abundance: -
CDR3nt: TGTGCCACCGACAGCCCCTACGAGCAGTACTTC
CDR3aa: CATDSPYEQYF

v_gene: TRBV27
j_gene: TRBJ1-5
d_gene: TRBD1
abundance: few
CDR3nt: TGTGCCAGCAGTCAAGGGACAGGGGGCTTTCAGCCCCAGCATTTT
CDR3aa: CASSQGTGGFQPQHF

v_gene: TRBV15
j_gene: TRBJ2-7
d_gene: TRBD1
abundance: few
CDR3nt: TGTGCCACCAGCATGGACAGGGACTACGAGCAGTACTTC
CDR3aa: CATSMDRDYEQYF

v_gene: TRBV19
j_gene: TRBJ2-2
d_gene: -
abundance: few
CDR3nt: TGTGCCAGTAGTAAGCTTGGGGGGACCGGGGAGCTGTTTTTT
CDR3aa: CASSKLGGTGELFF

v_gene: TRBV6-2/TRBV6-3
j_gene: TRBJ1-5
d_gene: -
abundance: -
CDR3nt: TGTGCCAGCAGTTACTCCTACCGGGACGGAACAAGCAATCAGCCCCAGCATTTT
CDR3aa: CASSYSYRDGTSNQPQHF